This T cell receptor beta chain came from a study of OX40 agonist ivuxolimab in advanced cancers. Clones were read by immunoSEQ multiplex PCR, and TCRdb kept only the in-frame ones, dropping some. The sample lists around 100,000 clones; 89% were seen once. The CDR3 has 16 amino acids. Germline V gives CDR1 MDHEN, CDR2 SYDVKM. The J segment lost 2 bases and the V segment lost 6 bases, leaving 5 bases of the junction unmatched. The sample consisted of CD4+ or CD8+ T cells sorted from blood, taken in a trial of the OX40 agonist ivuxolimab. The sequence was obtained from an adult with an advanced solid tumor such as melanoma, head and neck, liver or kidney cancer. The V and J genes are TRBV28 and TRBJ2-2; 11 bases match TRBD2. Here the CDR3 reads CASRPGLAGNTGELFF. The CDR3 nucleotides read TGTGCCAGCAGACCCGGACTAGCGGGTAACACCGGGGAGCTGTTTTTT.